A selection of T cell receptor beta chains follows, all from one sample in a study of shared clonotypes between healthy human individuals. Clones were read by immunoSEQ multiplex PCR, and TCRdb kept only the in-frame ones, dropping some. Of 2 million or so clones in the sample, 85% to 95% were seen once. Sequences were obtained from naive CD4+ T cells sorted from blood. These receptors all come from a man aged 18 to 29 in good health. CDR3s include the opening cysteine and the closing phenylalanine or tryptophan. Each record gives: clone size, V gene, CDR3 length, J gene, D gene, CDR3 protein, CDR3 DNA. A D gene is named only where the DNA matches it firmly. Rows may omit the clone size; those that give it use once, few, many or a size class.

-	TRBV30	14	TRBJ1-2	-	CAWSVLGSNYGYTF	TGTGCCTGGAGTGTACTAGGGTCCAACTATGGCTACACCTTC
few	TRBV6-5	12	TRBJ1-2	-	CASRESSYGYTF	TGTGCCAGCCGGGAAAGCTCCTATGGCTACACCTTC
-	TRBV18	17	TRBJ2-3	-	CASSPEGARPSTDTQYF	TGTGCCAGCTCCCCCGAGGGAGCGAGACCAAGCACAGATACGCAGTATTTT
-	TRBV18	15	TRBJ1-4	TRBD1	CASSPGTGSGEKLFF	TGTGCCAGCTCACCTGGGACAGGGTCAGGGGAAAAACTGTTTTTT
-	TRBV4-1	19	TRBJ1-2	TRBD1	CASSQESGDRVEKVYGYTF	TGCGCCAGCAGCCAAGAATCAGGAGACAGGGTTGAGAAGGTCTATGGCTACACCTTC
-	TRBV27	13	TRBJ1-2	-	CASSLRQSYGYTF	TGTGCCAGCAGTTTAAGGCAGAGCTATGGCTACACCTTC
-	TRBV7-8	13	TRBJ1-1	-	CASSSQVGSEAFF	TGTGCCAGCAGCTCTCAGGTCGGGTCTGAAGCTTTCTTT
once	TRBV9	16	TRBJ2-7	TRBD2	CASSASGGAGTYEQYF	TGTGCCAGCAGCGCTAGCGGGGGGGCCGGGACCTACGAGCAGTACTTC
-	TRBV28	16	TRBJ1-2	-	CASTLSGTAGPYGYTF	TGTGCCAGCACTCTGTCGGGGACGGCAGGTCCGTATGGCTACACCTTC
once	TRBV19	14	TRBJ1-1	-	CASSIGGAGTQAFF	TGTGCCAGTAGTATAGGAGGTGCCGGGACCCAAGCTTTCTTT
-	TRBV6-1	13	TRBJ1-2	-	CASSEQGVVGYTF	TGTGCCAGCAGTGAACAGGGAGTAGTTGGCTACACCTTC
-	TRBV6-1	16	TRBJ1-3	-	CASSATRTLSGNTIYF	TGTGCCAGCAGTGCCACCAGAACACTCTCTGGAAACACCATATATTTT
-	TRBV19	11	TRBJ2-7	-	CASKRANEQYF	TGTGCCAGTAAGAGAGCGAACGAGCAGTACTTC
-	TRBV4-1	17	TRBJ2-1	TRBD2	CASSQGGGLSSYNEQFF	TGCGCCAGCAGCCAAGGCGGGGGGCTGAGCTCCTACAATGAGCAGTTCTTC
-	TRBV10-1	13	TRBJ2-1	-	CASSELKYNEQFF	TGCGCCAGCAGTGAGTTAAAATACAATGAGCAGTTCTTC
many	TRBV10-3	14	TRBJ1-5	-	CAISEAAYSEPQHF	TGTGCCATCAGTGAGGCGGCATACAGTGAGCCCCAGCATTTT
-	TRBV4-3	15	TRBJ1-6	-	CASSPGDRNNSPLHF	TGCGCCAGCAGCCCTGGAGACAGAAATAATTCACCCCTCCACTTT